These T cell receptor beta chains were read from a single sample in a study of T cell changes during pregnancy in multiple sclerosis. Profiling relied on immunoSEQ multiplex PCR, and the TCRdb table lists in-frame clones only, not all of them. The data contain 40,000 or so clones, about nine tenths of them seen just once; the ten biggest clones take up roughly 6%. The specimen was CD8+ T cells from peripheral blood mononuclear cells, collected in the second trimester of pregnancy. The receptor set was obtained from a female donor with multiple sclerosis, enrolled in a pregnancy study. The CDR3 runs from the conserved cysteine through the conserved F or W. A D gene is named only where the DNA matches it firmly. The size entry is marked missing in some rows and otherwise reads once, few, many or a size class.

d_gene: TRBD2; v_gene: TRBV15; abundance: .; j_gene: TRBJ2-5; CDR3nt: TGTGCCACCAGCTCCGGGAGGGCAGGCGTGGCGGAGACCCAGTACTTC; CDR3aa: CATSSGRAGVAETQYF
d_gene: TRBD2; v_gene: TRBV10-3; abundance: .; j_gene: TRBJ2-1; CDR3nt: TGTGCCATCAGCCCGCCCTGGGCGGGGGAAGACAATGAGCAGTTCTTC; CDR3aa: CAISPPWAGEDNEQFF
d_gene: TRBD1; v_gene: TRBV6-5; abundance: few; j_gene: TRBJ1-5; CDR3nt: TGTGCCAGCAGTCACGACAGGGCCGGAGATCAGCCCCAGCATTTT; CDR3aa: CASSHDRAGDQPQHF
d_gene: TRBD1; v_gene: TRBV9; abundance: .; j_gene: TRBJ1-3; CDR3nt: TGTGCCAGCAGCGTAGAGGACAGGGCCGGGGACACCATATATTTT; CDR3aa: CASSVEDRAGDTIYF
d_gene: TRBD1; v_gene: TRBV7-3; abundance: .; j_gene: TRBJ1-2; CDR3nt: TGTGCCAGCGGGACAGGCGGAGTCGGGGGCTACACCTTC; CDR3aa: CASGTGGVGGYTF
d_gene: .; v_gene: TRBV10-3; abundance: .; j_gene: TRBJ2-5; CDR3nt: TGTGCCATCAGAGAACAGGGAGCCCAGTACTTC; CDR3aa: CAIREQGAQYF
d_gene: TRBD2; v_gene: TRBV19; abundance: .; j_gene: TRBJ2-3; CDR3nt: TGTGCCAGTAGTCCTAGCGGGGGGGCTGGAGATACGCAGTATTTT; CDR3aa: CASSPSGGAGDTQYF
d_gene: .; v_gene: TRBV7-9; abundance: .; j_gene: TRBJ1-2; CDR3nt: TGTGCCAGCAGCCCTCCCGGGACTCACTATGGCTACACCTTC; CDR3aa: CASSPPGTHYGYTF
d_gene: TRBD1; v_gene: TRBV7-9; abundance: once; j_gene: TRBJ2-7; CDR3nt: TGTGCCAGCAGCCCCCAGGGGGCAGTTTACGAGCAGTACTTC; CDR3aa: CASSPQGAVYEQYF
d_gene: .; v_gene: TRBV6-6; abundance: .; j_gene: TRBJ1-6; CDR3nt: TGTGCCAGCAGTTACTCAGACAGCTCCTATAATTCACCCCTCCACTTT; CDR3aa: CASSYSDSSYNSPLHF
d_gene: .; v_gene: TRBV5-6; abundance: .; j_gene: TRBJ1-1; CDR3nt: TGTGCCAGCAGTTATGCCGGCCAGGCTGCCACTGAAGCTTTCTTT; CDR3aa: CASSYAGQAATEAFF
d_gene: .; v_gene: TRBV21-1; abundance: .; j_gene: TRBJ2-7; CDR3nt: TGTGCCAGCAGCAATCCAAGGGGCGAGCAGTACTTC; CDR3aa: CASSNPRGEQYF
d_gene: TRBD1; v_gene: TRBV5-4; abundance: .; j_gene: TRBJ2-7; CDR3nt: TGTGCCAGCAGTCGCCGGGACAGAGACTACGAGCAGTACTTC; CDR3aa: CASSRRDRDYEQYF
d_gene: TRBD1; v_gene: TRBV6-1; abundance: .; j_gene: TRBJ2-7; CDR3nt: TGTGCCGTAGACAGGGCTTCCTACGAGCAGTACTTC; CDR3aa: CAVDRASYEQYF
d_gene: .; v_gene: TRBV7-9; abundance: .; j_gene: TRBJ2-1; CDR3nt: TGTGCCAGCAGCTTACAAGCGGGCCGGAGCTCCTACAATGAGCAGTTCTTC; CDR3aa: CASSLQAGRSSYNEQFF
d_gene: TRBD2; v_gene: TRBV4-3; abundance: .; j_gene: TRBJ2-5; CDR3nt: TGCGCCAGCAGCCAAGATTTAGCGGGGGCCGAAGAGACCCAGTACTTC; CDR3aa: CASSQDLAGAEETQYF
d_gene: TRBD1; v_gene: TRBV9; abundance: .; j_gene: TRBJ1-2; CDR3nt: TGTGCCAGCAGCGACACAGGGGCTGGCTACACCTTC; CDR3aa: CASSDTGAGYTF
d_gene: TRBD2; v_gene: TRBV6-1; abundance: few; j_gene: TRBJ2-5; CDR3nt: TGTGCCAGCAGTGAAAATGCGGGAGGGAGAGAGACCCAGTACTTC; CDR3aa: CASSENAGGRETQYF
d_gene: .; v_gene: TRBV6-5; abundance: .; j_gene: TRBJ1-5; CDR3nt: TGTGCCAGCAGAACCCACGGTTACGATCAGCCCCAGCATTTT; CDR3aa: CASRTHGYDQPQHF
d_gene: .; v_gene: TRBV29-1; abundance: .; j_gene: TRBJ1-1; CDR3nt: TGCAGCGTTGAAGATGGATCAACAGGCGACACTGAAGCTTTCTTT; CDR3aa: CSVEDGSTGDTEAFF
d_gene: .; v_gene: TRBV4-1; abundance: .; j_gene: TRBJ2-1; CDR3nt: TGCGCCAGCAGCCAAGAGCCAGGGGCCTCCTACAATGAGCAGTTCTTC; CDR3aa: CASSQEPGASYNEQFF
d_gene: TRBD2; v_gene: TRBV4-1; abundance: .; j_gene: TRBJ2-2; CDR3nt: TGCGCCAGCAGCCTGCAACTAGCGGGGGTTTCCGGGGAGCTGTTTTTT; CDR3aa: CASSLQLAGVSGELFF
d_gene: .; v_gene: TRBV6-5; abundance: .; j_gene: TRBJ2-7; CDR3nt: TGTGCCAGCAGTTACGGGCGGGGTTTCTCCTACGAGCAGTACTTC; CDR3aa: CASSYGRGFSYEQYF
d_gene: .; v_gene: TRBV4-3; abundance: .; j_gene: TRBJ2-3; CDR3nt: TGCGCCAGCAGCCCATGGAAGGGGAGCACAGATACGCAGTATTTT; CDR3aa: CASSPWKGSTDTQYF
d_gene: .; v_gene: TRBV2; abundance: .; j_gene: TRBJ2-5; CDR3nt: TGTGCCAGCAGTGAAGCTGGCCTGGACAGCTACTTC; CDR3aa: CASSEAGLDSYF
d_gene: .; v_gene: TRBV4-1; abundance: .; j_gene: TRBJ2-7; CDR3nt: TGCGCCAGCAGCCATGGGACAATCAGCTCCTACGAGCAGTACTTC; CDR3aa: CASSHGTISSYEQYF
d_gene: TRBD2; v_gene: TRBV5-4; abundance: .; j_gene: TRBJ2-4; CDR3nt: TGTGCCAGCAGCTTGGCGGGAGGGCCGTACATTCAGTACTTC; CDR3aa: CASSLAGGPYIQYF
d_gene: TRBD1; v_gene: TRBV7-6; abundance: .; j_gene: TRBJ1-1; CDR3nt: TGTGCCAGCAGCAGCGGGACAGGGAAGAAAGCTTTCTTT; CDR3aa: CASSSGTGKKAFF
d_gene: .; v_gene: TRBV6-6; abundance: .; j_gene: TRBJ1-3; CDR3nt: TGTGCCAGCAGTTACGGCAGGCTTCTGGAAAACACCATATATTTT; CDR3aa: CASSYGRLLENTIYF
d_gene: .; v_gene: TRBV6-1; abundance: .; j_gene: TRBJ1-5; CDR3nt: TGTGCCAGCAGTGAAATCGGACGGGAAAATCAGCCCCAGCATTTT; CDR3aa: CASSEIGRENQPQHF
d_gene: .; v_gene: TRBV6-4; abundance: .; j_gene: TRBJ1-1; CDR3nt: TGTGCCAGCAGTGACACCAGGGGTACTGAAGCTTTCTTT; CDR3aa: CASSDTRGTEAFF
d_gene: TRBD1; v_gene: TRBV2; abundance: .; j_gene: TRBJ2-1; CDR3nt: TGTGCCAGCAGTGAACTTACAGGGGATGACAATGAGCAGTTCTTC; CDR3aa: CASSELTGDDNEQFF
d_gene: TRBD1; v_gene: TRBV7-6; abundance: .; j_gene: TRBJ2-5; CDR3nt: TGTGCCAGCAGCTCAATAACCAGGGGGCAGGAGACCCAGTACTTC; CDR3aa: CASSSITRGQETQYF